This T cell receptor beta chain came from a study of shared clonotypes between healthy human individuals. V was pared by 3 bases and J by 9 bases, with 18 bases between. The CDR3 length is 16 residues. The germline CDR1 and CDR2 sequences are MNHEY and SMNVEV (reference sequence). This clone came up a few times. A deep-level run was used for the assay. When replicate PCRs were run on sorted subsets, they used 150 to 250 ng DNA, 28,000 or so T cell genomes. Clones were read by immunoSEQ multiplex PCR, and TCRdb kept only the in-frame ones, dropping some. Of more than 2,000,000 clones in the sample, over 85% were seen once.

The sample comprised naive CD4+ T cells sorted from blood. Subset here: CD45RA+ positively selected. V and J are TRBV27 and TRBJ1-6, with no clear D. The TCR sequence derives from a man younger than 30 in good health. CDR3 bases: TGTGCCAGCAGTTTTTCGGATACGAAAGGAAGTTCACCCCTCCACTTT. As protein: CASSFSDTKGSSPLHF.